The following is a T cell receptor beta chain sequence with its context. The record originates from a study of blood T cell repertoires in COVID-19. Germline loops: CDR1 KGHSH, CDR2 LQKENI. With V trimmed by 0 bases and J by 1 base, 5 bases remained unmatched. This CDR3 comprises 16 residues. Data came from immunoSEQ multiplex PCR; TCRdb stores just in-frame clones and leaves some out. The data show 350,000 to 550,000 clones, around 90% seen once. The clonotype was recovered from a woman between 18 and 30 years old with acute COVID-19. The J gene is TRBJ1-1, the V gene TRBV18; 7 bases are shared with TRBD1. Sequencing was performed on PBMCs or T cells enriched from blood (not recorded which). DNA for the CDR3: TGTGCCAGCTCACCACCGATGGGACAGACGAACACTGAAGCTTTCTTT. Translation: CASSPPMGQTNTEAFF.